This TCR beta chain was obtained from a study of blood T cells in healthy people across ages. Study-wide findings and caveats: Per million T cells, TCR beta diversity dropped roughly linearly as age increased.

Germline CDR1 is MNHNY and CDR2 is SVGAGI (reference sequence). The CDR3 sequence is 15 residues long. There are a few counts of this clonotype. Its antigen is currently unknown. One junction end does not reproduce the germline sequence, and a read error may be involved. Primers used in a second PCR of about 6 to 11 cycles were a sample-barcoded 5' primer and a J-beta primer mix. Researchers report that a template-switch adaptor with 12 random nucleotides tagged each cDNA molecule. TCRdb independently ran MiXCR on the 5' RACE reads; one entry per CDR3 protein. The data contain about 730,000 distinct CDR3 sequences, 40% to 45% of them singletons.

This clonotype was sampled from a woman aged 60-75 years in good health. The genes are TRBV6-6 and TRBJ1-5; possibly TRBD1 for D (6 bases). The sample comprised blood. This chain's CDR3 is CASSYSGASSQPQHF. In DNA, the CDR3 is TGTGCCAGCAGTTATTCAGGGGCTAGCAGTCAGCCCCAGCATTTT.